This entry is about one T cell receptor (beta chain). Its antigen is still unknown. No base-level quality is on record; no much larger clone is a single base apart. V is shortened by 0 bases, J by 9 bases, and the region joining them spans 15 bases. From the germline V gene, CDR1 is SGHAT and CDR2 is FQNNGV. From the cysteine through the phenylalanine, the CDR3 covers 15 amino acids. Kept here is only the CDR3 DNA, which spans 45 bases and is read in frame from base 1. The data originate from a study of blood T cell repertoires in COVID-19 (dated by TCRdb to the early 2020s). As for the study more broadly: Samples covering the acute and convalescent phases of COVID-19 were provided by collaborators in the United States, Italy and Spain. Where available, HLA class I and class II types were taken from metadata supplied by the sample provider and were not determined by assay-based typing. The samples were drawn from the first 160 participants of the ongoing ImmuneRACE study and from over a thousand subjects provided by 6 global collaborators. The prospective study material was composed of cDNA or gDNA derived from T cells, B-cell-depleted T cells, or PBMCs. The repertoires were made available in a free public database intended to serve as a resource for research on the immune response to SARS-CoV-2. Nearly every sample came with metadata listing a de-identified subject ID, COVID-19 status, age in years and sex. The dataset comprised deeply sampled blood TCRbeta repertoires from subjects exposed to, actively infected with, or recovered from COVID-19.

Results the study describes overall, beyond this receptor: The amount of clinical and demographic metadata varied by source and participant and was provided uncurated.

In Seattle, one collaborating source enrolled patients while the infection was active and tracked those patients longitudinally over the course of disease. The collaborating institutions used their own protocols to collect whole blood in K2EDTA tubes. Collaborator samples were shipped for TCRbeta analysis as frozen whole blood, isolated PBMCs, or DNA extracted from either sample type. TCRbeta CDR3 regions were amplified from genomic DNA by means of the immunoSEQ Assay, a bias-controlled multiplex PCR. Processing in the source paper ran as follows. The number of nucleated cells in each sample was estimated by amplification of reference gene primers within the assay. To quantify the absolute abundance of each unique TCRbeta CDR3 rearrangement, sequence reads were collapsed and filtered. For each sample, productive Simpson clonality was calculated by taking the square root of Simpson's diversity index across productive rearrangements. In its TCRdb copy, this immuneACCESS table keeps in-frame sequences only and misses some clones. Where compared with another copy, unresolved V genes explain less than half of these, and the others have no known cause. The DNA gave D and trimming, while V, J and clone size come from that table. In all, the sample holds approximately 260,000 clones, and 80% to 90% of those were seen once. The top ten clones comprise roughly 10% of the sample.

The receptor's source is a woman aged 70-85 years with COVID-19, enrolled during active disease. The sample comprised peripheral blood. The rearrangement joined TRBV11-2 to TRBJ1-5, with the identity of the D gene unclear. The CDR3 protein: CASSLDSGAALPQHF. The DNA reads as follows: TGTGCCAGCAGCTTAGATTCCGGTGCCGCTCTGCCCCAGCATTTT. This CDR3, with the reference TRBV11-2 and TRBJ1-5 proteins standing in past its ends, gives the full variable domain EAGVAQSPRYKIIEKRQSVAFWCNPISGHATLYWYQQILGQGPKLLIQFQNNGVVDDSQLPKDRFSAERLKGVDSTLKIQPAKLEDSAVYLCASSLDSGAALPQHFGDGTRLSIL.